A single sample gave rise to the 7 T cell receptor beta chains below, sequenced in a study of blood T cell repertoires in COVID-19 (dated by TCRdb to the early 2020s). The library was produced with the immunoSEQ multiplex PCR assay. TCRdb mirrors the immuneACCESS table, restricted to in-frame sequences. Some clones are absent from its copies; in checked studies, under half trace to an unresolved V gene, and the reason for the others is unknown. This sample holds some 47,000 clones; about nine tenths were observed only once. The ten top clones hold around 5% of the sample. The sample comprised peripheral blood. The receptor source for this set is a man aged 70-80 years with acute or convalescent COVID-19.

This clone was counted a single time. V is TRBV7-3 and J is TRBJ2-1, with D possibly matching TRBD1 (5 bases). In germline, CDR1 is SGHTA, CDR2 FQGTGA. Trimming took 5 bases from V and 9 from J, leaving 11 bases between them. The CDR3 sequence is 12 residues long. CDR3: CASSPTRGEQFF. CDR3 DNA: TGTGCCAGCAGCCCAACAAGGGGTGAGCAGTTCTTC.

The CDR3 loop reads CASSDLGTGKIPYEQYF. The CDR3 DNA follows: TGTGCCAGCAGTGATTTGGGGACAGGTAAAATCCCCTACGAGCAGTACTTC. The chain carries TRBV6-1 and TRBJ2-7, with TRBD1 identical over 8 bases. CDR1 MNHNS and CDR2 SASEGT come from the germline V gene. The CDR3 covers 17 residues. With V trimmed by 3 bases and J by 2 bases, 12 bases remained unmatched.

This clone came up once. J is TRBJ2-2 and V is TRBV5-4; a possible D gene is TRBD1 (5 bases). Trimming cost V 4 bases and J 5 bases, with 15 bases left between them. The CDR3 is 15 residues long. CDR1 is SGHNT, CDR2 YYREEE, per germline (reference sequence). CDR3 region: CASSQADNPTGELFF. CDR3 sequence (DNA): TGTGCCAGCAGCCAGGCGGACAATCCAACCGGGGAGCTGTTTTTT.

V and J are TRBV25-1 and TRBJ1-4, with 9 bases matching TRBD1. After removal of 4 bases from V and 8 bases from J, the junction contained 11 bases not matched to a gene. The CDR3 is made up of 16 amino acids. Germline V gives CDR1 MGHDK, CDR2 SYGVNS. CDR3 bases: TGTGCCAGCAGTGGGAGGACCGGGACAGGGCTCGAAAAACTGTTTTTT. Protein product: CASSGRTGTGLEKLFF.

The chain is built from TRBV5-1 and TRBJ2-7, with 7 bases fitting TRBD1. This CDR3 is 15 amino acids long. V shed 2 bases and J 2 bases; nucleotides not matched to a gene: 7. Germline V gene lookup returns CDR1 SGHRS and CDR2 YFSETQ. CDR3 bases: TGCGCCAGCAGCTTCGGGACAGCGAGCACCTACGAGCAGTACTTC. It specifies CASSFGTASTYEQYF.

The CDR3 region is CASSYWGQGNTGELFF. The CDR3 DNA is TGTGCCAGCAGTTACTGGGGACAGGGAAACACCGGGGAGCTGTTTTTT. The chain employs TRBV6-5 and TRBJ2-2; 9 positions agree with TRBD1. Germline trimming cut 1 base from V and 2 bases from J; bases unmatched to any gene: 2. Germline V gives CDR1 MNHEY, CDR2 SVGAGI. The CDR3 runs 16 residues.

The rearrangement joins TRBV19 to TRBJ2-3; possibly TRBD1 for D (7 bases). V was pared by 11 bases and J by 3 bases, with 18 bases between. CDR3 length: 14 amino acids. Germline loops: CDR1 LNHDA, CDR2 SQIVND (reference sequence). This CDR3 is CASRGKQGTDTQYF. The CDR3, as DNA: TGTGCCTCTCGGGGGAAACAGGGGACAGATACGCAGTATTTT.